Shown below are 10 T cell receptor beta chains from a single sample sequenced in a study of blood T cell repertoires in COVID-19. The data were produced by immunoSEQ multiplex PCR, yet TCRdb's version contains in-frame clones alone and is incomplete. Among roughly 350,000 clones, around 89% were seen once, and the ten largest hold 4%. Sequenced material: peripheral blood. The receptors originated from a woman aged 50 to 60 with active or convalescent COVID-19.

The chain has TRBV4-3 and TRBJ1-4, with 10 bases lining up with TRBD1. The CDR3 sequence is 15 residues long. The ends lost 4 bases at V and 6 bases at J; junction bases unmatched: 5. CDR1 is LGHNA and CDR2 is YSLEER in the germline V gene. CDR3 residues: CASSPWTGGDEKLFF. The CDR3 DNA sequence: TGCGCCAGCAGCCCCTGGACAGGGGGAGATGAAAAACTGTTTTTT.

The J gene is TRBJ2-1, the V gene TRBV24-1; no clear D gene. CDR1 is KGHDR, CDR2 SFDVKD, per germline. This CDR3 has 14 residues. Trimming pared 5 bases from V and 4 bases from J, leaving 11 bases between. CDR3 sequence: CATSGRARYNEQFF. The CDR3 DNA follows: TGTGCCACCAGTGGTCGCGCTCGATACAATGAGCAGTTCTTC.

The rearrangement uses TRBV13 and TRBJ1-4; D might be TRBD1 (5 bases). V lost 4 bases and J 8 bases, leaving 11 bases between the germline ends. Germline values: CDR1 PRHDT, CDR2 FYEKMQ (reference sequence). The CDR3 sequence is 13 residues long. CDR3 region: CASSSAGQEKLFF. In nucleotides, the CDR3 is TGTGCCAGCAGCTCCGCAGGGCAGGAAAAACTGTTTTTT.

V usage is TRBV10-3 and J usage is TRBJ2-5, with no clear D. CDR1 is ENHRY and CDR2 is SYGVKD in the germline V gene. This CDR3 spans 14 amino acids. V was pared by 2 bases and J by 4 bases, with 11 bases between. CDR3 coding DNA: TGTGCCATCAGTGAGACCCCACGCGTAGAGACCCAGTACTTC. Translation gives CAISETPRVETQYF.

The CDR3 DNA reads TGTGCCAGCTCACCGACAGGCCCAGGAGGCTCTGGAAACACCATATATTTT. As protein: CASSPTGPGGSGNTIYF. The chain couples TRBV18 to TRBJ1-3, with D perhaps TRBD1 (6 bases). V gave up 3 bases and J gave up 0 bases, with 15 bases separating them. CDR1 KGHSH and CDR2 LQKENI come from the germline V gene. The CDR3 length is 17 residues.

The count of this clone is one. V and J are TRBV7-9 and TRBJ2-7; 7 bases map to TRBD2. Germline lookup yields CDR1 SEHNR and CDR2 FQNEAQ (reference sequence). This CDR3 has 15 residues. With V trimmed by 8 bases and J by 0 bases, 10 bases remained unmatched. CDR3 bases: TGTGCCAGCGCATGGGGGGGAATCGACTCCTACGAGCAGTACTTC. Its translation: CASAWGGIDSYEQYF.

This clone was found once. The CDR3 spells CASSGGAGSYGYTF. As DNA, the CDR3 is TGTGCCAGCTCCGGAGGTGCGGGATCCTATGGCTACACCTTC. The genes are TRBV5-6 and TRBJ1-2, with D unresolved. Deletions cut 7 bases from V and 4 bases from J, with 17 bases between. CDR3 length: 14 amino acids. CDR1 SGHDT and CDR2 YYEEEE come from the germline V gene.

This chain uses TRBV29-1 with TRBJ1-4, with 10 bases fitting TRBD1. There are 13 residues in the CDR3. V dropped 7 bases and J dropped 8; count of bases not matched to a gene: 7. The germline V gene encodes CDR1 SQVTM and CDR2 ANQGSEA. The chain's CDR3 is CSASGTGAEKLFF. DNA for the CDR3: TGCAGCGCCTCCGGGACAGGGGCCGAAAAACTGTTTTTT.

Concerning this clone itself: The same CDR3 can be traced to other DNA sequences in this sample. The CDR3 loop reads CASSPPGQGYEQYF. Here the CDR3 DNA reads TGTGCCAGCTCACCACCCGGACAGGGCTACGAGCAGTACTTC. The J gene is TRBJ2-7, the V gene TRBV18, with 8 bases identical to TRBD1. V was clipped by 0 bases and J by 3 bases; unmatched bases: 1. This CDR3 spans 14 amino acids. Germline-derived CDR1 and CDR2 are KGHSH and LQKENI.

CDR3 bases: TGTGCCAGTAGTCGCGGGACAGGGGCCGCCGGGGAGCTGTTTTTT. Its protein is CASSRGTGAAGELFF. V is TRBV19 and J is TRBJ2-2, with 10 nucleotides matching TRBD1. The CDR3 loop spans 15 amino acids. The trim removed 5 bases at V and 6 bases at J, leaving 6 bases unmatched. Germline CDR1 and CDR2: LNHDA and SQIVND (reference sequence). The complete variable domain, with remaining parts taken from reference TRBV19 and TRBJ2-2, reads DGGITQSPKYLFRKEGQNVTLSCEQNLNHDAMYWYRQDPGQGLRLIYYSQIVNDFQKGDIAEGYSVSREKKESFPLTVTSAQKNPTAFYLCASSRGTGAAGELFFGEGSRLTVL.